This passage covers 14 T cell receptor beta chains from one sample sequenced in a study of blood T cell repertoires in COVID-19. TCRdb keeps only in-frame clones here, not all; method: immunoSEQ multiplex PCR. The table records roughly 220,000 clones, around four fifths of them present only once. Sequenced input: peripheral blood. Receptors were obtained from a woman aged 55-70 years who had recovered from COVID-19.

This CDR3 reads CASRQPDRRNTEAFF. DNA of the CDR3: TGTGCCAGCAGGCAACCGGACAGGCGGAACACTGAAGCTTTCTTT. This chain joins TRBV6-5 and TRBJ1-1; TRBD1 agrees at 7 bases. This CDR3 region has 15 residues. Looked up from germline, CDR1 is MNHEY and CDR2 is SVGAGI. V was pared by 6 bases and J by 1 base, with 8 bases of the junction left unmatched.

This clone was found once. This sequence joins TRBV12-5 and TRBJ2-5, with TRBD2 matching over 11 bases. Per the germline V gene, CDR1 is LGHNT and CDR2 is FRNRAP. The CDR3 runs to 14 residues. Trimming at V came to 6 bases and at J to 3 bases, leaving 3 bases not matched to a gene. The CDR3 DNA is TGTGCTAGTGGGCTTAGCGGGGGGGAAGAGACCCAGTACTTC. This translates into CASGLSGGEETQYF.

The gene calls are TRBV9 and TRBJ2-3; 10 nucleotides match TRBD2. Germline CDR1 SGDLS, CDR2 YYNGEE. The CDR3 consists of 15 residues. V trimming: 2 bases; J trimming: 3 bases; junction bases outside the gene matches: 3. CDR3 amino acids: CASSVVLAGTDTQYF. CDR3 in DNA: TGTGCCAGCAGCGTCGTACTAGCGGGGACAGATACGCAGTATTTT.

This chain uses TRBV2 with TRBJ2-3, with D perhaps matching TRBD1 (5 bases). The CDR3 has 14 amino acids. In germline, CDR1 is SNHLY, CDR2 FYNNEI. Trimming stripped 7 bases from V and 5 bases from J, with 16 bases between. In nucleotides, the CDR3 is TGTGCCAGCATCCCCCTACTAAGGGGAGATACGCAGTATTTT. Translation gives CASIPLLRGDTQYF.

V and J are TRBV29-1 and TRBJ1-5; D is unresolved. Germline CDR1 and CDR2: SQVTM and ANQGSEA. V was pared by 7 bases and J by 7 bases, with 11 bases between. This CDR3 is built from 11 residues. CDR3 in DNA: TGCAGCGCCGGGGAAGACCAGCCCCAGCATTTT. Translating gives CSAGEDQPQHF.

The chain carries TRBV5-1 and TRBJ2-3, with 9 nucleotides matching TRBD1. Germline V gives CDR1 SGHRS, CDR2 YFSETQ. J gave up 3 bases and V 3 bases, and 5 bases lay outside the gene matches. The CDR3 consists of 15 residues. The CDR3 bases are TGCGCCAGCAGCTGGCAGACAGGGGGTACAGATACGCAGTATTTT. Residues: CASSWQTGGTDTQYF.

This chain's CDR3 is CASSSQGPYEQYF. The DNA of the CDR3 is TGTGCCAGCAGCTCCCAGGGCCCCTACGAGCAGTACTTC. The V call is TRBV5-6, the J call TRBJ2-7; TRBD1 might be the D (5 bases). Trimming removed 3 bases from V and 2 bases from J, with 9 bases in between. Germline CDR1 SGHDT, CDR2 YYEEEE. This CDR3 is 13 amino acids long.

The chain has TRBV4-1 and TRBJ1-1, with D possibly TRBD1 on 6 matching bases. Trimming shortened V by 1 base and J by 0 bases, and 15 bases separated the two germline ends. Looked up from germline, CDR1 is MGHRA and CDR2 is YSYEKL. The CDR3 loop spans 17 amino acids. The CDR3 region is CASSQVIQGEMNTEAFF. CDR3 nucleotide sequence: TGCGCCAGCAGCCAAGTCATACAGGGTGAAATGAACACTGAAGCTTTCTTT.

Only a few counts were recorded for this clone. This sequence joins TRBV10-1 and TRBJ2-2; 9 bases line up with TRBD2. The CDR3 is 16 residues long. In germline, CDR1 is WNHNN, CDR2 SYGVQD (reference sequence). J gave up 6 bases and V 3 bases, and 8 bases lay outside the gene matches. The CDR3 bases are TGCGCCAGCAGTGACGAGCGGGGGGTTCTTTCCGGGGAGCTGTTTTTT. Its translation: CASSDERGVLSGELFF.

The sample holds a few counts of this clone. The chain links TRBV11-2 to TRBJ1-1, with D possibly being TRBD1 (5 bases). Germline CDR1 SGHAT, CDR2 FQNNGV. V lost 1 base to trimming and J lost 0 bases, with 9 bases between them. The CDR3 length is 15 residues. CDR3 amino acids: CASSLVADMNTEAFF. The CDR3 DNA follows: TGTGCCAGCAGCTTAGTTGCGGACATGAACACTGAAGCTTTCTTT. Combining the CDR3 with reference TRBV11-2 and TRBJ1-1 gives the whole variable domain EAGVAQSPRYKIIEKRQSVAFWCNPISGHATLYWYQQILGQGPKLLIQFQNNGVVDDSQLPKDRFSAERLKGVDSTLKIQPAKLEDSAVYLCASSLVADMNTEAFFGQGTRLTVV.

The V and J genes are TRBV23-1 and TRBJ2-2; D might be TRBD2 (6 bases). TRBV23-1 belongs to the ORF category, with a function that is uncertain. This CDR3 contains 16 residues. V lost 0 bases and J lost 0, with 8 bases in between. CDR3 DNA sequence: TGCGCCAGCAGTCAATCGGGGACTTCGAACACCGGGGAGCTGTTTTTT. As protein: CASSQSGTSNTGELFF.

This clone was detected only a few times. The rearrangement uses TRBV4-3 and TRBJ2-4, with 7 bases aligning to TRBD2. The trim removed 0 bases at V and 6 bases at J, leaving 8 bases unmatched. Germline V CDR1 and CDR2: LGHNA, YSLEER. The CDR3 extends over 16 amino acids. CDR3 amino acids: CASSQDLRGLGNIQYF. In DNA form, the CDR3 reads TGCGCCAGCAGCCAAGATTTGCGGGGGTTGGGAAACATTCAGTACTTC.

The chain is built from TRBV6-5 and TRBJ1-1, with D possibly TRBD1 on 6 matching bases. CDR3 length: 14 residues. Germline lookup yields CDR1 MNHEY and CDR2 SVGAGI. V was cut by 6 bases and J by 5 bases, with 16 bases left in between. The CDR3 DNA sequence: TGTGCCAGCAGCTATACAGGGTATCATACTGAAGCTTTCTTT. It yields the protein CASSYTGYHTEAFF.

The chain links TRBV5-1 to TRBJ1-5; unclear D gene. Germline assignment: CDR1 SGHRS and CDR2 YFSETQ. This CDR3 comprises 14 residues. V was cut by 0 bases and J by 0 bases, with 4 bases left in between. The CDR3 DNA is TGCGCCAGCAGCTTGGGCGGTAGCAATCAGCCCCAGCATTTT. It is translated as CASSLGGSNQPQHF.